One sample yielded the 22 T cell receptor beta chains listed below, sequenced in a study of cytomegalovirus exposure and HLA in healthy donors. Sequencing used immunoSEQ multiplex PCR; TCRdb keeps in-frame clones, though not all of them. This sample has about 160,000 clones, with roughly 95% found just once. The sample comprised PBMCs. These receptors came from a young woman in good health and CMV-seronegative.

This clone appeared a few times. The chain joins TRBV6-1 to TRBJ1-1, with 8 nucleotides matching TRBD1. The CDR3 totals 14 residues. Germline V gives CDR1 MNHNS, CDR2 SASEGT. V trimming: 5 bases; J trimming: 1 base; junction bases outside the gene matches: 3. The DNA for the CDR3 is TGTGCCAGCAGTTTGGGACAGGAGAACACTGAAGCTTTCTTT. This codes for CASSLGQENTEAFF.

This chain connects TRBV7-9 to TRBJ2-3; 9 bases match TRBD1. Trimming cost V 2 bases and J 3 bases; bases outside gene matches: 12. This CDR3 is 18 amino acids long. In germline, CDR1 is SEHNR, CDR2 FQNEAQ (reference sequence). DNA of the CDR3: TGTGCCAGCAGCTTACATAGAACCGGGACAGGGAAGACAGATACGCAGTATTTT. Protein sequence: CASSLHRTGTGKTDTQYF.

The chain combines TRBV6-5 with TRBJ1-2; possible D gene TRBD1, 5 bases. The ends were cut back, 10 bases at V and 1 base at J, with 16 bases in the middle. Germline V gene lookup returns CDR1 MNHEY and CDR2 SVGAGI. CDR3 length: 14 residues. The CDR3 region is CATAPFDSNYGYTF. The CDR3 DNA reads as TGTGCCACCGCCCCCTTTGACAGTAACTATGGCTACACCTTC.

V and J are TRBV4-2 and TRBJ1-1; D remains ambiguous. The CDR3 runs 14 residues. Germline CDR1 and CDR2: LGHNA and YNFKEQ. V lost 2 bases and J 8 bases, leaving 15 bases between the germline ends. The CDR3: CASSQPLGAGEAFF. As DNA, the CDR3 is TGTGCCAGCAGCCAACCTCTCGGAGCCGGGGAAGCTTTCTTT.

The rearrangement joins TRBV5-1 to TRBJ1-1; 7 nucleotides line up with TRBD1. V gave up 7 bases and J gave up 0 bases; unmatched junction bases: 9. The CDR3 length is 15 residues. Germline CDR1 reads SGHRS; CDR2 reads YFSETQ. DNA of the CDR3: TGCGCCAGCTCCCACGGGACAGCTATGAACACTGAAGCTTTCTTT. This sequence encodes CASSHGTAMNTEAFF.

The chain recombines TRBV15 with TRBJ2-6; 7 nucleotides align to TRBD2. CDR3 length: 19 amino acids. Germline CDR1 and CDR2: LNHNV and YYDKDF (reference sequence). V lost 1 base and J lost 1; bases outside the gene matches: 10. CDR3 coding DNA: TGTGCCACCAGCAGAGGCCCGGGGGGACTATCGTCTGGGGCCAACGTCCTGACTTTC. Amino acid sequence: CATSRGPGGLSSGANVLTF.

V is TRBV18 and J is TRBJ2-5; a possible D gene is TRBD1 (6 bases). This CDR3 is built from 13 residues. V was cut by 3 bases and J by 4 bases, with 9 bases left in between. CDR1 is KGHSH and CDR2 is LQKENI in the germline V gene. CDR3 sequence (DNA): TGTGCCAGCTCACCCTCAGGGGTAGAGACCCAGTACTTC. This gives the protein CASSPSGVETQYF. Drawing the rest from reference TRBV18 and TRBJ2-5, the complete variable domain is NAGVMQNPRHLVRRRGQEARLRCSPMKGHSHVYWYRQLPEEGLKFMVYLQKENIIDESGMPKERFSAEFPKEGPSILRIQQVVRGDSAAYFCASSPSGVETQYFGPGTRLLVL.

The sample holds one count of this clone. The V call is TRBV18, the J call TRBJ2-3; a weak D match, TRBD1 (7 bases). V was shortened by 5 bases and J by 2 bases, with 17 bases between the two germline ends. This CDR3 is 16 amino acids long. The germline V gene encodes CDR1 KGHSH and CDR2 LQKENI. The CDR3 region is CASSTRGTAFTDTQYF. The CDR3 DNA reads TGTGCCAGCTCAACCCGGGGGACAGCCTTCACAGATACGCAGTATTTT.

The rearrangement joins TRBV5-1 to TRBJ2-3, with TRBD1 matching over 7 bases. Germline V gene sequence: CDR1 SGHRS, CDR2 YFSETQ. This CDR3 has 15 residues. With V trimmed by 3 bases and J by 0 bases, 4 bases remained unmatched. The CDR3 DNA reads TGCGCCAGCAGCTCGATGACAGGGAGCACAGATACGCAGTATTTT. It translates to CASSSMTGSTDTQYF.

The chain joins TRBV6-5 to TRBJ1-2; 8 nucleotides line up with TRBD1. The CDR3 is 11 residues long. With V trimmed by 5 bases and J by 14 bases, 7 bases remained unmatched. Per the germline V gene, CDR1 is MNHEY and CDR2 is SVGAGI. The CDR3 loop is CASSGIGTGTF. CDR3 nucleotide sequence: TGTGCCAGCAGTGGGATCGGGACAGGTACCTTC.

CDR3 DNA: TGTGCCAGCAGCCCTTGGACAGGGGCCTCCTTTCGTAGTTCCTACGAGCAGTACTTC. It encodes CASSPWTGASFRSSYEQYF. The gene calls are TRBV7-2 and TRBJ2-7, with 9 nucleotides matching TRBD1. J was trimmed by 1 base and V by 5 bases; bases with no gene match: 18. The CDR3 spans 19 residues. Germline lookup yields CDR1 SGHTA and CDR2 FQGNSA.

This clone was counted once. The genes are TRBV5-4 and TRBJ2-7, with D possibly being TRBD2 (5 bases). The V end lost 4 bases, the J end lost 4 bases, and 12 bases lay between the germline ends. Germline lookup yields CDR1 SGHNT and CDR2 YYREEE (reference sequence). The CDR3 runs 13 residues. CDR3 coding DNA: TGTGCCAGCAGCCCGAACGAGGGATACGAGCAGTACTTC. Its protein is CASSPNEGYEQYF.

This chain links TRBV27 with TRBJ2-2, with 11 bases identical to TRBD2. The V and J ends lost 2 bases and 4 bases, in that order; junction bases with no gene match: 21. CDR3 length: 22 amino acids. Germline assignment: CDR1 MNHEY and CDR2 SMNVEV (reference sequence). In DNA, the CDR3 is TGTGCCAGCAGTTTAAGAGGGATAAGGGTGCTAGCGGGGGGCCTGGGCACCGGGGAGCTGTTTTTT. Translating gives CASSLRGIRVLAGGLGTGELFF.

The chain combines TRBV5-6 with TRBJ2-5, with D perhaps TRBD1 (7 bases). V gave up 5 bases and J gave up 2 bases, with 16 bases separating them. This CDR3 comprises 15 residues. Germline V gives CDR1 SGHDT, CDR2 YYEEEE. CDR3 in amino acids: CASSEQGTWQETQYF. The CDR3 bases are TGTGCCAGCAGTGAACAGGGGACTTGGCAAGAGACCCAGTACTTC. The whole variable domain, remainder taken from reference TRBV5-6 and TRBJ2-5, is DAGVTQSPTHLIKTRGQQVTLRCSPKSGHDTVSWYQQALGQGPQFIFQYYEEEERQRGNFPDRFSGHQFPNYSSELNVNALLLGDSALYLCASSEQGTWQETQYFGPGTRLLVL.

The chain uses TRBV12-5 and TRBJ2-1; D not resolved. V was pared by 0 bases and J by 5 bases, with 5 bases between. The length of the CDR3 is 13 residues. Germline loops: CDR1 LGHNT, CDR2 FRNRAP. CDR3 sequence (DNA): TGTGCTAGTGGTTTGGTTTGGCACAATGAGCAGTTCTTC. This codes for CASGLVWHNEQFF.

This clone was observed a single time. The J gene is TRBJ2-5, the V gene TRBV6-1; TRBD2 is a possible D gene (6 bases). The V gene's germline CDR1 is MNHNS and CDR2 SASEGT. The V and J ends lost 4 bases and 7 bases respectively, with 10 bases between them. The CDR3 loop spans 12 amino acids. The CDR3 nucleotides read TGTGCCAGCAGTGGGGCTAGCGTGACCCAGTACTTC. Protein product: CASSGASVTQYF.

The CDR3 here is CASSHTGKGSYEQYF. The CDR3 DNA follows: TGCGCCAGCAGCCACACAGGGAAAGGGTCCTACGAGCAGTACTTC. V and J are TRBV4-3 and TRBJ2-7, with D possibly TRBD1 on 6 matching bases. CDR3 length: 15 residues. CDR1 is LGHNA and CDR2 is YSLEER in the germline V gene. Between the trimmed V and J ends, which lost 3 bases and 1 base, there was a span of 13 bases.

The V and J genes are TRBV30 and TRBJ1-6; 10 bases match TRBD1. CDR1 is GTSNPN, CDR2 SVGIG, per germline (reference sequence). Germline trimming cut 4 bases from V and 7 bases from J; bases unmatched to any gene: 4. CDR3 size: 14 residues. The CDR3 reads CAWKVTGGNSPLHF. CDR3 DNA sequence: TGTGCCTGGAAGGTGACAGGGGGCAATTCACCCCTCCACTTT.

The rearrangement uses TRBV7-8 and TRBJ1-4, with TRBD1 identical over 7 bases. This CDR3 spans 15 amino acids. The ends lost 5 bases at V and 6 bases at J; junction bases unmatched: 9. CDR1 is SGHVS and CDR2 is FQNEAQ in the germline V gene. Here the CDR3 DNA reads TGTGCCAGCAGCCAGCACCGGGACAGACATGAAAAACTGTTTTTT. This codes for CASSQHRDRHEKLFF.

The J gene is TRBJ2-2, the V gene TRBV30, with 7 bases aligning to TRBD1. CDR1 GTSNPN and CDR2 SVGIG come from the germline V gene (reference sequence). This CDR3 is 15 amino acids long. The junction had 8 bases not matched to a gene; V was cut back by 1 base and J by 6 bases. The CDR3 reads CAWSEAGGLSGELFF. The CDR3 bases are TGTGCCTGGAGTGAGGCAGGGGGATTGTCCGGGGAGCTGTTTTTT. Variable domain in full (rest from reference TRBV30 and TRBJ2-2): SQTIHQWPATLVQPVGSPLSLECTVEGTSNPNLYWYRQAAGRGLQLLFYSVGIGQISSEVPQNLSASRPQDRQFILSSKKLLLSDSGFYLCAWSEAGGLSGELFFGEGSRLTVL.

V and J are TRBV18 and TRBJ2-2; possibly TRBD1 for D (5 bases). Looked up from germline, CDR1 is KGHSH and CDR2 is LQKENI. Trimming removed 0 bases at V and 7 bases at J, with 9 bases between. There are 14 residues in the CDR3. CDR3 sequence reads: CASSPPIQGGELFF. CDR3 sequence (DNA): TGTGCCAGCTCACCACCTATCCAGGGCGGGGAGCTGTTTTTT.

The V and J genes are TRBV19 and TRBJ2-5; 7 positions agree with TRBD1. Per germline, CDR1 LNHDA and CDR2 SQIVND (reference sequence). With 6 bases clipped from V and 4 bases from J, the junction kept 14 bases outside the gene matches. The CDR3 length is 16 residues. The CDR3 bases are TGTGCCAGTAGACCTCTAAACAGGGGAGATAGAGAGACCCAGTACTTC. It yields the protein CASRPLNRGDRETQYF.